This T cell receptor (beta chain) emerged from a study of cytomegalovirus exposure and HLA in healthy donors. The study, taken as a whole, reports: Reported performance of the classifier showed diagnosis of cytomegalovirus status with high specificity and sensitivity. Trimming of TCR beta V- and J-genes showed a link, identified in a later analysis, to a missense DCLRE1C variant.

V was shortened by 0 bases and J by 4 bases, with 10 bases between the two germline ends. This CDR3 spans 15 amino acids. From germline, CDR1 is SGDLS and CDR2 YYNGEE. Concerning this clone: Its antigen is undetermined.

PCR was performed using 60 Vbeta and 13 Jbeta primers. This table comes from immunoSEQ multiplex PCR, and its TCRdb copy is limited to in-frame clones, with some not included. Of 150,000 to 200,000 clones in the sample, over 60% are singletons; the top ten hold around 6%. The chain uses TRBV9 and TRBJ2-2, with D perhaps matching TRBD2 (6 bases). The clonotype was recovered from a man aged 35 to 55 in good health and CMV-seronegative. The sample comprised PBMCs. CDR3 sequence (DNA): TGTGCCAGCAGCGTAGTACTCGGGAGCACCGGGGAGCTGTTTTTT. It specifies CASSVVLGSTGELFF.